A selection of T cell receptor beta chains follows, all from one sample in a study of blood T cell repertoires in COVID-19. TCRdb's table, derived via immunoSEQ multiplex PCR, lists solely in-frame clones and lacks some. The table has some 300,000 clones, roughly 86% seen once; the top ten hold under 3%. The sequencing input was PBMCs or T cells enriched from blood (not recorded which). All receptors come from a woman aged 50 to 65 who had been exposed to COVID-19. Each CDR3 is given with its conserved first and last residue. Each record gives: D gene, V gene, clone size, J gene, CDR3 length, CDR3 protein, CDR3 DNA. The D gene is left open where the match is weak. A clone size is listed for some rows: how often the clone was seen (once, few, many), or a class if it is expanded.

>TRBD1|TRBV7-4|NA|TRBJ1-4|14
CASSQTADREKLFF
TGTGCCAGCAGCCAGACGGCGGACAGGGAAAAACTGTTTTTT
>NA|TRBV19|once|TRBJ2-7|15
CASSKRAGVNYEQYF
TGTGCCAGTAGTAAACGGGCAGGGGTGAACTACGAGCAGTACTTC
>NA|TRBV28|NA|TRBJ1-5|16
CASSLGTTYVNQPQHF
TGTGCCAGCAGTTTGGGCACCACCTACGTAAATCAGCCCCAGCATTTT
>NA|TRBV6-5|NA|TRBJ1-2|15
CASSPRRTELYGYTF
TGTGCCAGCAGCCCCCGTAGGACAGAACTCTATGGCTACACCTTC
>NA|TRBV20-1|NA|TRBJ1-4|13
CSASTGTNEKLFF
TGCAGTGCTAGTACAGGAACTAATGAAAAACTGTTTTTT
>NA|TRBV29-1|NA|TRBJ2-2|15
CSVTAGTWNTGELFF
TGCAGCGTCACCGCTGGGACTTGGAACACCGGGGAGCTGTTTTTT
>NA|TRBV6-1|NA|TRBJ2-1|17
CASSDPGGRLKYNEQFF
TGTGCCAGCAGTGACCCAGGGGGGCGTTTAAAGTACAATGAGCAGTTCTTC
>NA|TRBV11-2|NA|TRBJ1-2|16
CASTPRIIGDNYGYTF
TGTGCCAGCACCCCCAGGATCATCGGGGATAACTATGGCTACACCTTC
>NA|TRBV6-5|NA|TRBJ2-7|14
CASSYSTESYEQYF
TGTGCCAGCAGTTACTCGACAGAGTCCTACGAGCAGTACTTC
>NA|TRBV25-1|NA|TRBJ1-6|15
CASSAGDSRNSPLHF
TGTGCCAGCAGTGCCGGAGACAGCCGGAATTCACCCCTCCACTTT
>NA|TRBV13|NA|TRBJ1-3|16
CASSLVAGFIGNTIYF
TGTGCCAGCAGCTTAGTCGCAGGATTCATTGGAAACACCATATATTTT
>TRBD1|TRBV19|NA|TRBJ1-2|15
CASSNRQGQRDGYTF
TGTGCCAGTAGTAATAGACAGGGTCAACGGGATGGCTACACCTTC
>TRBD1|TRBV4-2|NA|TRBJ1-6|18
CASSQDGQGVNYNSPLHF
TGTGCCAGCAGCCAAGATGGGCAGGGGGTAAACTATAATTCACCCCTCCACTTT
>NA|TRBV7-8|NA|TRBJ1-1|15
CASSPRGTVNTEAFF
TGTGCCAGCAGCCCCAGGGGCACAGTGAACACTGAAGCTTTCTTT
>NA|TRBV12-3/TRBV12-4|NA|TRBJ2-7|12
CASSWTPYEQYF
TGTGCCAGCAGTTGGACTCCCTACGAGCAGTACTTC
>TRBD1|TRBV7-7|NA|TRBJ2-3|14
CASSFLDRGDTQYF
TGTGCTAGCAGCTTTCTGGACAGGGGTGATACGCAGTATTTT
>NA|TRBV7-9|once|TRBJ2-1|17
CASSLTTPRGIYNEQFF
TGTGCCAGCAGCTTAACGACCCCCAGGGGAATCTACAATGAGCAGTTCTTC
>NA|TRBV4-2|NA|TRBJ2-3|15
CASSPGRGAADTQYF
TGTGCCAGCAGCCCGGGGAGGGGGGCCGCAGATACGCAGTATTTT
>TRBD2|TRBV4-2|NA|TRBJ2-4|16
CASSQETSGGYNIQYF
TGTGCCAGCAGCCAAGAAACTAGCGGGGGGTATAACATTCAGTACTTC
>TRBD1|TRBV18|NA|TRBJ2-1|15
CASSLGQGTYNEQFF
TGTGCCAGCTCACTCGGACAGGGGACATACAATGAGCAGTTCTTC
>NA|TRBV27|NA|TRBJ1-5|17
CASRSNWGEYSNQPQHF
TGTGCCAGCAGGTCTAACTGGGGCGAATATAGCAATCAGCCCCAGCATTTT
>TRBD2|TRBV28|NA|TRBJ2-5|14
CASRGAGTQETQYF
TGTGCCAGCAGGGGAGCGGGGACCCAAGAGACCCAGTACTTC
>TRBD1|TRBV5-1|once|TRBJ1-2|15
CASSLATDRGYGYTF
TGCGCCAGCAGCTTGGCCACGGACAGGGGCTATGGCTACACCTTC
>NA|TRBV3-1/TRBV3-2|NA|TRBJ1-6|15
CASSQGGLDRPPLHF
TGTGCCAGCAGCCAGGGCGGACTAGATCGGCCTCCCCTCCACTTT
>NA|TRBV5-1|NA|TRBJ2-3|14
CASSLAENTDTQYF
TGCGCCAGCAGCTTGGCAGAAAACACAGATACGCAGTATTTT
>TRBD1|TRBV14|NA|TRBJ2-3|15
CASSQVRGPADTQYF
TGTGCCAGCAGCCAAGTCAGGGGGCCGGCAGATACGCAGTATTTT
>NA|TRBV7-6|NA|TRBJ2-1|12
CASSFQGNEQFF
TGTGCCAGCAGCTTCCAGGGTAATGAGCAGTTCTTC
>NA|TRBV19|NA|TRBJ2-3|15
CASSIGTASSDTQYF
TGTGCCAGTAGTATAGGGACAGCCTCCTCCGATACGCAGTATTTT
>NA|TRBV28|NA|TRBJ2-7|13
CASRDRDSYEQYF
TGTGCCAGCAGGGACCGGGACTCCTACGAGCAGTACTTC
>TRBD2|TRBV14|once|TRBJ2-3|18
CASSPRDLGTSRTDTQYF
TGTGCCAGCAGCCCCCGGGACCTCGGGACTAGCAGAACAGATACGCAGTATTTT
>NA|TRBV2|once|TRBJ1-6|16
CASSGTPGLNNSPLHF
TGTGCCAGCAGCGGAACTCCGGGACTGAATAATTCACCCCTCCACTTT
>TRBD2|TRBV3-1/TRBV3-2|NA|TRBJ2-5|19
CASSQTAGTSGGAGETQYF
TGTGCCAGCAGCCAAACCGCTGGGACTAGCGGGGGGGCAGGGGAGACCCAGTACTTC
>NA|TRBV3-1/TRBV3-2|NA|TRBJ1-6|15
CASSQARAYNSPLHF
TGTGCCAGCAGCCAAGCTAGAGCCTATAATTCACCCCTCCACTTT
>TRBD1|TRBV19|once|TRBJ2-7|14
CASRHGTGSYEQYF
TGTGCCAGTAGGCACGGGACAGGATCCTACGAGCAGTACTTC
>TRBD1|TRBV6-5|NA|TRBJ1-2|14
CASRPGQATYGYTF
TGTGCCAGCAGGCCGGGACAGGCTACCTATGGCTACACCTTC
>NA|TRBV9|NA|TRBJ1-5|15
CASSVDGYSNQPQHF
TGTGCCAGCAGCGTAGACGGGTATAGCAATCAGCCCCAGCATTTT
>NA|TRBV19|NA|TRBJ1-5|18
CASSILDTGYHSNQPQHF
TGTGCCAGTAGTATACTGGACACCGGTTACCATAGCAATCAGCCCCAGCATTTT
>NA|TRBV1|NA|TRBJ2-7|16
CTSSPLPGQIVHEQYF
TGCACCAGCAGCCCCCTGCCGGGACAGATCGTCCACGAGCAGTACTTC
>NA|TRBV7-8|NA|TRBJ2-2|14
CASSPLRVAGELFF
TGTGCCAGCAGCCCCCTCAGGGTGGCCGGGGAGCTGTTTTTT
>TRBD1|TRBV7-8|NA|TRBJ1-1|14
CASITLPGQHEAFF
TGTGCCAGCATCACGCTCCCGGGACAGCATGAAGCTTTCTTT
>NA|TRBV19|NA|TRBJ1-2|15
CASSWIDKDNYGYTF
TGTGCCAGTAGTTGGATAGACAAAGACAACTATGGCTACACCTTC
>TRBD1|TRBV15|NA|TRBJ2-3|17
CATSRGPGTDSTDTQYF
TGTGCCACCAGCAGAGGACCCGGGACAGATAGCACAGATACGCAGTATTTT
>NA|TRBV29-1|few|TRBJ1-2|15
CSVEDKREPNYGYTF
TGCAGCGTTGAAGATAAGCGGGAGCCTAACTATGGCTACACCTTC
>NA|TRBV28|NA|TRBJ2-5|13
CASSSPGDETQYF
TGTGCCAGCAGTTCCCCAGGGGACGAGACCCAGTACTTC
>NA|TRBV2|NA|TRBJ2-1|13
CASRTGPGGEQFF
TGTGCCAGCAGAACCGGGCCCGGGGGTGAGCAGTTCTTC
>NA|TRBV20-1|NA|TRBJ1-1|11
CSAEYRAEAFF
TGCAGTGCTGAGTATCGGGCTGAAGCTTTCTTT
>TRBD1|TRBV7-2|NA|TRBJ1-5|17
CASSSPGQGFINQPQHF
TGTGCCAGCAGCTCACCGGGACAGGGGTTTATCAATCAGCCCCAGCATTTT
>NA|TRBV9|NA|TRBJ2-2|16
CASSDRVAANTGELFF
TGTGCCAGCAGCGACCGGGTAGCGGCGAACACCGGGGAGCTGTTTTTT
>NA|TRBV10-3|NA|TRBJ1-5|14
CAISVGGGNQPQHF
TGTGCCATCAGTGTCGGTGGAGGAAATCAGCCCCAGCATTTT
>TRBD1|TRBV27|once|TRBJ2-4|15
CASSNTGVPRGIQYF
TGTGCCAGCAGTAATACAGGGGTCCCTAGGGGCATTCAGTACTTC
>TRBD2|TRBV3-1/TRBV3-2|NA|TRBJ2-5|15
CASSPTSGGVETQYF
TGTGCCAGCAGCCCAACTAGCGGGGGGGTGGAGACCCAGTACTTC
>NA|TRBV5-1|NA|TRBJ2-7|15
CASSLDLSYSYEQYF
TGCGCCAGCAGCTTGGACTTGAGTTACTCCTACGAGCAGTACTTC